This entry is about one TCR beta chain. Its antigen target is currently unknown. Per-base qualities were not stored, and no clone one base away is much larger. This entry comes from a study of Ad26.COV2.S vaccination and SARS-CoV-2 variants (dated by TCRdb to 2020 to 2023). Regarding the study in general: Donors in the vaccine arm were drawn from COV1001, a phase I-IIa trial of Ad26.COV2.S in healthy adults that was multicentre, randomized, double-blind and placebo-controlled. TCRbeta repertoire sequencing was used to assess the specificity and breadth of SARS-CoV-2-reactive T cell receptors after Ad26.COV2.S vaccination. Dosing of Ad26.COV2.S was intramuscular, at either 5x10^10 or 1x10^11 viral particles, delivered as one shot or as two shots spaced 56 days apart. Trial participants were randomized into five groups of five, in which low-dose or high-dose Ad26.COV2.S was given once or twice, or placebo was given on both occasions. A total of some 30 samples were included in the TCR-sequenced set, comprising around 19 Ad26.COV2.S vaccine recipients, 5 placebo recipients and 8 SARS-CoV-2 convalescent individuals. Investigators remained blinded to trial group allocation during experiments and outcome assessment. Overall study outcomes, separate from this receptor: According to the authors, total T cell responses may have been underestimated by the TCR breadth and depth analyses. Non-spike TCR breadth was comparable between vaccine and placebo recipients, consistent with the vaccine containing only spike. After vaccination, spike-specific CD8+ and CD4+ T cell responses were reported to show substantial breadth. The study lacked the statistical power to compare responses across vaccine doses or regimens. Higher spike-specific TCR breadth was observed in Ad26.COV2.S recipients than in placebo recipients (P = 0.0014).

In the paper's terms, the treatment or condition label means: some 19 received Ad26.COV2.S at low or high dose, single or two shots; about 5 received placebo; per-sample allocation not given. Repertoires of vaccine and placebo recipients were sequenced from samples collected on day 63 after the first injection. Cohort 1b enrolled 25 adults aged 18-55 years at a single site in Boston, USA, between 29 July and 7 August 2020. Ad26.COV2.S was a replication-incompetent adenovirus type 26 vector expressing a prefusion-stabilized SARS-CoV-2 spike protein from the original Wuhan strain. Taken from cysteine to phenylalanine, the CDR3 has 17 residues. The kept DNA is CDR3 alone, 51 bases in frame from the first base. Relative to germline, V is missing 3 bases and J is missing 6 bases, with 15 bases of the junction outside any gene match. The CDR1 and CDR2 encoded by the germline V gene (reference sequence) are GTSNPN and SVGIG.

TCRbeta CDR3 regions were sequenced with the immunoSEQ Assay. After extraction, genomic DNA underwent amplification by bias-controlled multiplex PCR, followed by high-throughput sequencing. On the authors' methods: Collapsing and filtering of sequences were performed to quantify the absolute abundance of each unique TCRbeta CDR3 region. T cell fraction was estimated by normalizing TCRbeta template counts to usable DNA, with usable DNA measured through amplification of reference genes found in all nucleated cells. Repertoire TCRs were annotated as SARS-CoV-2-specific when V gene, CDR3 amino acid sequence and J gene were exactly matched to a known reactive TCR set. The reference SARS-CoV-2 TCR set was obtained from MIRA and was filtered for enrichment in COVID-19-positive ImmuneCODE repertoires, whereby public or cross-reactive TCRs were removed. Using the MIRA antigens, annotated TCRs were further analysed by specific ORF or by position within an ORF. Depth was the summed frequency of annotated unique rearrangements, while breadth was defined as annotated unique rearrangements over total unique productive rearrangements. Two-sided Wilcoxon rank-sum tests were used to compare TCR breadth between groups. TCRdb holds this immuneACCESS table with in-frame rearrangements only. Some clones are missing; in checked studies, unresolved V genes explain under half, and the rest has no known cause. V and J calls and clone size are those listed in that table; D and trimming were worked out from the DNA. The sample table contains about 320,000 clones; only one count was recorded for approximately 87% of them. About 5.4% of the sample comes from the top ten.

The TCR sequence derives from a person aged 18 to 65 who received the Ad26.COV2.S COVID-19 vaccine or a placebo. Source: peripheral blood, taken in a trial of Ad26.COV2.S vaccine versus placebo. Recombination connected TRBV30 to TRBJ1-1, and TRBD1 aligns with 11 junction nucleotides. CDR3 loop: CAWRGPGQGDSKAEAFF. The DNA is TGTGCCTGGAGGGGCCCGGGACAGGGGGACTCCAAGGCTGAAGCTTTCTTT. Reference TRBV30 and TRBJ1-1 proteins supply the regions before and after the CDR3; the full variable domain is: SQTIHQWPATLVQPVGSPLSLECTVEGTSNPNLYWYRQAAGRGLQLLFYSVGIGQISSEVPQNLSASRPQDRQFILSSKKLLLSDSGFYLCAWRGPGQGDSKAEAFFGQGTRLTVV.